A single sample gave rise to the 2 T cell receptor beta chains below, sequenced in a study of PD-1 blockade in classical Hodgkin lymphoma. Documented time point: newly diagnosed, previously untreated cHL patient sample. TCRdb keeps only in-frame clones here, not all; method: immunoSEQ multiplex PCR. The table lists tens of thousands of clones, around 94% of them singletons. Sample: peripheral blood mononuclear cells (PBMCs). The receptors stem from a human donor with classical Hodgkin lymphoma.

The chain carries TRBV6-6 and TRBJ2-1; D tentatively fits TRBD1 or TRBD2 (5 bases each). Looked up from germline, CDR1 is MNHNY and CDR2 is SVGAGI (reference sequence). The germline V and J ends were trimmed by 4 bases and 3 bases, with 16 bases remaining between them. The CDR3 is 16 amino acids. This CDR3 is CASSWTPGPSYNEQFF. DNA of the CDR3: TGTGCCAGCAGTTGGACGCCGGGACCGAGCTACAATGAGCAGTTCTTC.

The V gene is TRBV11-2, the J gene TRBJ1-1; D is perhaps TRBD1 (5 bases). From germline, CDR1 is SGHAT and CDR2 FQNNGV. The CDR3 extends over 14 amino acids. The ends were cut back, 5 bases at V and 5 bases at J, with 15 bases in the middle. CDR3 in amino acids: CASSPGGLGTEAFF. Here the CDR3 DNA reads TGTGCCAGCAGCCCCGGGGGTCTGGGAACTGAAGCTTTCTTT.